Each of the 28 T cell receptor beta chains below was sequenced from the same sample in a study of T cell repertoires in cytomegalovirus infection. Via MiXCR, TCRdb re-called the reads, giving one row per CDR3 protein. Seen here are about 310,000 distinct CDR3 sequences, about 8.8% observed once, and the top ten hold around 2.5%. The sequenced material came from PBMCs. Receptors were obtained from a human donor in good health (CMV status not recorded). Some clones in this sample may be carry-over from other donors' samples.

This clonotype was observed many times. The V call is TRBV3-1, the J call TRBJ2-3; possible D gene TRBD2, 5 bases. Trimming removed 0 bases at V and 3 bases at J, with 7 bases between. This CDR3 has 14 amino acids. Germline CDR1 and CDR2: LGHDT and YNNKEL (reference sequence). CDR3 region: CASSQDPGTDTQYF. As DNA, the CDR3 is TGTGCCAGCAGCCAAGACCCGGGAACAGATACGCAGTATTTT.

This clonotype was recorded once. The chain combines TRBV29-1 with TRBJ2-1; D unclear. Trimming removed 7 bases at V and 0 bases at J, with 13 bases between. There are 14 residues in the CDR3. The germline V gene encodes CDR1 SQVTM and CDR2 ANQGSEA. CDR3: CSAAEWSSYNEQFF. The CDR3 nucleotides are TGCAGCGCCGCTGAATGGAGCTCCTACAATGAGCAGTTCTTC.

On this clonotype itself: This clone may be a read error of a much larger clone one base away. The chain couples TRBV6-6 to TRBJ2-3; 8 bases align to TRBD1. This CDR3 contains 16 residues. V was pared by 6 bases and J by 8 bases, with 16 bases of the junction left unmatched. Germline values: CDR1 MNHNY, CDR2 SVGAGI (reference sequence). The CDR3 DNA sequence: TGTGCCAGCAGAGCCCCGACAGGGGCTACGGGGGCTACGCAGTATTTT. Encoded protein: CASRAPTGATGATQYF.

This clonotype came up many times. The CDR3: CSARRGITDTQYF. The CDR3 DNA follows: TGCAGTGCTAGACGAGGGATCACAGATACGCAGTATTTT. This chain links TRBV20-1 with TRBJ2-3; tentative D call: TRBD2 (5 bases). The V gene lost 2 bases and the J gene lost 2 bases, with 8 bases spanning the gap. The length of the CDR3 is 13 residues. Germline lookup yields CDR1 DFQATT and CDR2 SNEGSKA (reference sequence).

Many counts were recorded for this clonotype. The chain combines TRBV29-1 with TRBJ2-7; 8 bases are shared with TRBD2. The trim removed 7 bases at V and 1 base at J, leaving 15 bases unmatched. The CDR3 is 16 amino acids. Germline values: CDR1 SQVTM, CDR2 ANQGSEA. The CDR3 DNA follows: TGCAGCGATTTGAAGGGGCGGGAGGACAGATCCTACGAGCAGTACGTC. It codes for CSDLKGREDRSYEQYV.

This clonotype appeared many times. The CDR3 spells CASSTGEETQYF. In DNA form, the CDR3 reads TGTGCCAGCAGCACAGGGGAAGAGACCCAGTACTTC. The rearrangement uses TRBV6-2 or TRBV6-3 and TRBJ2-5, with 7 bases that match TRBD1. This CDR3 is 12 amino acids long. CDR1 is MNHEY and CDR2 is SVGEGT in the germline V gene. V lost 6 bases and J lost 3; bases outside the gene matches: 1.

There are many counts of this clonotype. This chain joins TRBV7-8 and TRBJ1-2; TRBD1 might be the D (5 bases). CDR1 SGHVS and CDR2 FQNEAQ come from the germline V gene. Trimming took off 1 base at V and 1 base at J, with 19 bases between the two ends. The CDR3 has 18 residues. The CDR3 bases are TGTGCCAGCAGCTTAGTAAGGGGCCGGACCTCCCTTAACTATGGCTACACCTTC. Its translation is CASSLVRGRTSLNYGYTF.

The chain combines TRBV6-5 with TRBJ1-1; D not certain. CDR1 and CDR2 from the germline V gene are MNHEY and SVGAGI. This CDR3 comprises 14 residues. V lost 2 bases and J lost 5, with 12 bases in between. The CDR3 DNA reads as TGTGCCAGCAGTTACGGATTTGAGCGGACTGAAGCTTTCTTT. It translates to CASSYGFERTEAFF.

Comment on this clonotype: A read error may explain this, as a much larger clone is one base away. The chain uses TRBV29-1 and TRBJ1-3; D is ambiguous. This CDR3 is built from 15 residues. In germline, CDR1 is SQVTM, CDR2 ANQGSEA. CDR3 sequence: CSVEVWQFSGSTIYF. The CDR3 DNA reads as TGCAGCGTTGAAGTATGGCAGTTCTCTGGAAGCACCATATATTTT.

The table lists this clonotype with many counts. V and J are TRBV20-1 and TRBJ2-7; D gene ambiguous. The germline gives CDR1 DFQATT, CDR2 SNEGSKA (reference sequence). There are 12 residues in the CDR3. Trimming left V 0 bases short and J 3 bases short, with 6 bases between. The CDR3 coding sequence is TGCAGTGCTAGAGATCAGTTCTACGAGCAGTACTTC. Its translation: CSARDQFYEQYF.

This clonotype was recorded many times. The chain joins TRBV12-3 or TRBV12-4 to TRBJ1-4, with D perhaps TRBD1 (5 bases). The CDR3 sequence is 14 residues long. The V and J ends lost 3 bases and 7 bases respectively, with 12 bases between them. CDR3 nucleotide sequence: TGTGCCAGCAGTTTCCAGGGAATAGGTGAAAAACTGTTTTTT. Its protein product is CASSFQGIGEKLFF.

This rearrangement joins TRBV20-1 to TRBJ1-2, with D uncertain. The CDR3 totals 15 residues. CDR1 DFQATT and CDR2 SNEGSKA come from the germline V gene (reference sequence). V lost 0 bases to trimming and J lost 11 bases, with 22 bases between them. CDR3 residues: CSARDRRVLTIGYTF. The CDR3 nucleotides read TGCAGTGCTAGAGATCGACGGGTGTTGACAATCGGATACACCTTC.

This clonotype was found many times. The chain couples TRBV29-1 to TRBJ1-1; possibly TRBD1 for D (5 bases). Germline V gene lookup returns CDR1 SQVTM and CDR2 ANQGSEA. V was trimmed by 7 bases and J by 4 bases, leaving 16 bases between them. CDR3 length: 13 amino acids. Written as DNA, the CDR3 is TGCAGCGCCTTAGGGGCCTGGGGCACTGAAGCTTTCTTT. It encodes CSALGAWGTEAFF.

This clonotype was recorded at least ten times. This chain connects TRBV7-9 to TRBJ2-5; 7 bases line up with TRBD1. This CDR3 spans 13 amino acids. Germline lookup yields CDR1 SEHNR and CDR2 FQNEAQ (reference sequence). Losses at the gene ends were 4 bases for V and 4 bases for J; bases not matched to a gene: 3. The DNA of the CDR3 is TGTGCCAGCAGCTCGGGACAGAGAGAGACCCAGTACTTC. The encoded protein is CASSSGQRETQYF.

The chain joins TRBV3-1 to TRBJ2-7; TRBD1 aligns across 10 bases. This CDR3 region has 15 residues. The germline CDR1 and CDR2 sequences are LGHDT and YNNKEL (reference sequence). With 4 bases clipped from V and 5 bases from J, the junction kept 8 bases outside the gene matches. CDR3 sequence: CASSPWDRGLDEQYF. The CDR3 DNA reads TGTGCCAGCAGCCCGTGGGACAGGGGTCTCGACGAGCAGTACTTC.

This clonotype was seen at least ten times. The chain recombines TRBV9 with TRBJ2-7; perhaps TRBD1 as D (6 bases). Germline assignment: CDR1 SGDLS and CDR2 YYNGEE. The CDR3 consists of 18 residues. The DNA for the CDR3 is TGTGCCAGCACCGTACCAATATTGGGCCAGGGGAAAGCCTACGAGCAGTACGTC. Residues: CASTVPILGQGKAYEQYV.

This clonotype turned up a few times. The chain combines TRBV28 with TRBJ2-7, with TRBD2 as a possible D gene (6 bases). V gave up 7 bases and J gave up 2 bases, with 18 bases separating them. Germline assignment: CDR1 MDHEN and CDR2 SYDVKM. This CDR3 has 15 amino acids. CDR3 nucleotide sequence: TGTGCCAGCATCCCCGGGACTGCCGCCCCCTACGAGCAGTACGTC. Translating it yields CASIPGTAAPYEQYV.

This chain uses TRBV6-5 with TRBJ1-1; D is undetermined. The CDR3 totals 13 residues. Per the germline V gene, CDR1 is MNHEY and CDR2 is SVGAGI. V was pared by 0 bases and J by 4 bases, with 6 bases between. CDR3 sequence: CASSYSEITEAFF. CDR3 bases: TGTGCCAGCAGTTACTCGGAGATCACTGAAGCTTTCTTT.

Many counts were recorded for this clonotype. The rearrangement uses TRBV7-9 and TRBJ1-6; no reliable D call. The V gene's germline CDR1 is SEHNR and CDR2 FQNEAQ (reference sequence). This CDR3 region has 13 residues. Trimming cost V 8 bases and J 8 bases, with 13 bases left between them. For the CDR3, the DNA is TGTGCCAGCGATCACGCCGGGGATTCACCCCTCCACTTT. This codes for CASDHAGDSPLHF.

This clonotype was picked up many times. The rearrangement joins TRBV18 to TRBJ2-3, with a tentative D call TRBD1 (5 bases). V was trimmed by 6 bases and J by 0 bases, leaving 10 bases between them. From germline, CDR1 is KGHSH and CDR2 LQKENI. The CDR3 has 14 amino acids. This chain's CDR3 is CASSRTSSTDTQYF. DNA for the CDR3: TGTGCCAGCTCCCGGACATCTAGCACAGATACGCAGTATTTT.

This clonotype has ten or more counts. The chain joins TRBV18 to TRBJ2-2; no firm D call. The CDR3 length is 16 residues. From germline, CDR1 is KGHSH and CDR2 LQKENI. Deletions cut 3 bases from V and 0 bases from J, with 11 bases between. The CDR3 reads CASSPRGPPNTGELFF. The CDR3 DNA reads as TGTGCCAGCTCACCTCGCGGACCACCGAACACCGGGGAGCTGTTTTTT.

V is TRBV9 and J is TRBJ2-2; no definite D call. CDR1 is SGDLS, CDR2 YYNGEE, per germline. V dropped 0 bases and J dropped 7 bases, with 7 bases sitting between them. The length of the CDR3 is 13 residues. The CDR3 loop reads CASSVEGIGELFF. CDR3 in DNA: TGTGCCAGCAGCGTAGAGGGAATCGGGGAGCTGTTTTTT.

At least ten counts were recorded for this clonotype. J is TRBJ1-5 and V is TRBV2; perhaps TRBD1 as D (6 bases). V gave up 2 bases and J gave up 4 bases, with 9 bases separating them. Germline V gene sequence: CDR1 SNHLY, CDR2 FYNNEI. The CDR3 length is 14 residues. CDR3 region: CASSETGYNQPQHF. The CDR3 DNA follows: TGTGCCAGCAGTGAAACAGGGTATAATCAGCCCCAGCATTTT.

The gene calls are TRBV29-1 and TRBJ2-6, with 8 positions matching TRBD1. V lost 4 bases, J lost 0 bases, and 5 bases stayed unmatched. CDR3 length: 16 amino acids. The V gene's germline CDR1 is SQVTM and CDR2 ANQGSEA. CDR3 coding DNA: TGCAGCGTTGTTGACAGGGGCTACTCTGGGGCCAACGTCCTGACTTTC. Translated: CSVVDRGYSGANVLTF.

The table lists this clonotype with many counts. The rearrangement joins TRBV7-8 to TRBJ2-7, with D perhaps matching TRBD1 (5 bases). From germline, CDR1 is SGHVS and CDR2 FQNEAQ. V dropped 0 bases and J dropped 2 bases, with 5 bases sitting between them. CDR3 size: 13 residues. In DNA, the CDR3 is TGTGCCAGCAGCTTAGCAGGGGCCTACGAGCAGTACGTC. Translation gives CASSLAGAYEQYV.

This clonotype was observed many times. The rearrangement joins TRBV28 to TRBJ1-5; D is ambiguous. The germline CDR1 and CDR2 sequences are MDHEN and SYDVKM. The V end was cut by 5 bases, the J end by 9 bases, with 20 bases between. This CDR3 has 15 amino acids. The CDR3 is CASSPPQGPPAPQHF. In nucleotides, the CDR3 is TGTGCCAGCAGTCCCCCGCAAGGACCGCCTGCGCCCCAGCATTTT.

This clonotype was seen repeatedly, ten times or more. The genes are TRBV28 and TRBJ1-2, with 9 nucleotides matching TRBD1. CDR3 length equals 15 residues. The germline CDR1 and CDR2 sequences are MDHEN and SYDVKM. V lost 1 base and J lost 3; bases outside the gene matches: 3. The CDR3, as DNA: TGTGCCAGCAGTTTATTACAGGGGGCTTACTATGGCTACACCTTC. Amino acids: CASSLLQGAYYGYTF.

About this clonotype itself: A much bigger clone sits one base away, suggesting this may be a read error. The chain links TRBV6-8 to TRBJ2-1; perhaps D is TRBD1 or TRBD2 (6 bases each). This CDR3 contains 16 residues. CDR1 and CDR2 (germline): MNHGY, SAAAGT. The germline V and J ends were trimmed by 7 bases and 2 bases, with 18 bases remaining between them. CDR3 sequence (DNA): TGTGCCAGCACTGGGGGGACATCATTTCCCTACAATGAGCAGTTCTTC. Its translation: CASTGGTSFPYNEQFF.